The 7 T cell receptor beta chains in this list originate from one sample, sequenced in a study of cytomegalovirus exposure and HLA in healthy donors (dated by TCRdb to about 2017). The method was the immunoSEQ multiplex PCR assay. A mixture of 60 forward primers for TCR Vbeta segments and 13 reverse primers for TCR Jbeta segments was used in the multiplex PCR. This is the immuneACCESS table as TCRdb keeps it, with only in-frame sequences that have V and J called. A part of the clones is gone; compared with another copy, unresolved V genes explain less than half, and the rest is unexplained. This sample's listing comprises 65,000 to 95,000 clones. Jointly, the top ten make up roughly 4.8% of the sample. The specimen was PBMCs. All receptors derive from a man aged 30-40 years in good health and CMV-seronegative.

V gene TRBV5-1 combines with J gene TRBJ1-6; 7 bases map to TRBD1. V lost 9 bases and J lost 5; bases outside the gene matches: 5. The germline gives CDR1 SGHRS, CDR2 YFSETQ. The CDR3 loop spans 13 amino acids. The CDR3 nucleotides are TGCGCCACCCGACAGGGTGATAATTCACCCCTCCACTTT. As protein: CATRQGDNSPLHF.

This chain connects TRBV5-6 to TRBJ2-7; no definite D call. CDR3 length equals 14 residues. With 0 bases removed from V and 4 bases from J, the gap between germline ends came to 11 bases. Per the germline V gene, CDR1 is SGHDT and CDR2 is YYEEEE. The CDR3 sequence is CASSLGDTIYEQYF. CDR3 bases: TGTGCCAGCAGCTTGGGCGATACCATATACGAGCAGTACTTC. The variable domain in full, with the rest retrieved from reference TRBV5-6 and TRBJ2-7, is DAGVTQSPTHLIKTRGQQVTLRCSPKSGHDTVSWYQQALGQGPQFIFQYYEEEERQRGNFPDRFSGHQFPNYSSELNVNALLLGDSALYLCASSLGDTIYEQYFGPGTRLTVT.

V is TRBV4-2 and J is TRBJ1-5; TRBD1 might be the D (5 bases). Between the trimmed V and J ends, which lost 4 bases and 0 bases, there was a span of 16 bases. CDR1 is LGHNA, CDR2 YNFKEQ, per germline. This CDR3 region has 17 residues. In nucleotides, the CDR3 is TGTGCCAGCAGCCCCGGGGGGAGGGATGATAGCAATCAGCCCCAGCATTTT. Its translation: CASSPGGRDDSNQPQHF.

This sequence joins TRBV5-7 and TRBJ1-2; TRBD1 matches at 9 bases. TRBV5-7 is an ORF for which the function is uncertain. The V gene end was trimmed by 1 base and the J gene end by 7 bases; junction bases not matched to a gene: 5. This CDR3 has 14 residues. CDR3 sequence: CASSLRGTGLGYTF. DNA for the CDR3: TGTGCCAGCAGCTTGAGGGGGACAGGGCTTGGCTACACCTTC.

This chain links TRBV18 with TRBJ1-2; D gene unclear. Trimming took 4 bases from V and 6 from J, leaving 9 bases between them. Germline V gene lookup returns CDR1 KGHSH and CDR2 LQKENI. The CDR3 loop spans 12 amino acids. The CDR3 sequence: CASSLELNGYTF. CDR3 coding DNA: TGTGCCAGCTCACTTGAGCTGAATGGCTACACCTTC.

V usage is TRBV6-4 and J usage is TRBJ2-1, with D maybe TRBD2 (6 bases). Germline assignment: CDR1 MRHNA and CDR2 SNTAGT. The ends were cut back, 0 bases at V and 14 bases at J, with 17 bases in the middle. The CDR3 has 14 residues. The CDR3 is CASSDSRDLAIKFF. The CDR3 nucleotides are TGTGCCAGCAGTGACTCGCGGGACCTAGCTATCAAGTTCTTC.

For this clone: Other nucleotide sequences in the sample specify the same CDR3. CDR3 sequence (DNA): TGTGCTCCCAGTCAAGTCTCAGGGGGCGTTTCGGGGGCCAACGTCCTGACTTTC. Translation: CAPSQVSGGVSGANVLTF. V usage is TRBV14 and J usage is TRBJ2-6; 8 positions agree with TRBD1. CDR3 size: 18 residues. Germline loops: CDR1 SGHDN, CDR2 FVKESK.